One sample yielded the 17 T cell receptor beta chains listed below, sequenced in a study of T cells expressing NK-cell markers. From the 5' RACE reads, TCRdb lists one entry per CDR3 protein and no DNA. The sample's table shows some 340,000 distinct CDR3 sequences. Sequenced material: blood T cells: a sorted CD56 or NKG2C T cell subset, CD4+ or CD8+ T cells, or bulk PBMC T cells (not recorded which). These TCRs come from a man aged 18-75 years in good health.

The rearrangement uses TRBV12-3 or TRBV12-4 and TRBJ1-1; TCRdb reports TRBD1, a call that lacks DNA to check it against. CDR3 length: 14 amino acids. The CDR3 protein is CASSRGPGDTEAFF.

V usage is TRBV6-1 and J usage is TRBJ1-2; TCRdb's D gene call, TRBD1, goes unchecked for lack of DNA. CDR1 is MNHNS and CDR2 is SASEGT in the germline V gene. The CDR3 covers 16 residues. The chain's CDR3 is CASRDLGQATFYGYTF.

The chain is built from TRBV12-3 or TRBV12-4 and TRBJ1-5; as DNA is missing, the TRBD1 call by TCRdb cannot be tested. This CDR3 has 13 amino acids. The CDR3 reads CASTFSSGQPQHF.

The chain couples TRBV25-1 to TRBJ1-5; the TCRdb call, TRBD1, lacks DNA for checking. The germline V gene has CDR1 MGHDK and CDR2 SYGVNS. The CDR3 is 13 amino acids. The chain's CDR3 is CASSGTGYQPQHF.

CDR3 loop: CASSQFGGDYEQYF. The genes are TRBV3-1 and TRBJ2-7; TCRdb selects TRBD2, and the lack of DNA leaves this call unchecked. CDR1 LGHDT and CDR2 YNNKEL come from the germline V gene (reference sequence). CDR3 length: 14 residues.

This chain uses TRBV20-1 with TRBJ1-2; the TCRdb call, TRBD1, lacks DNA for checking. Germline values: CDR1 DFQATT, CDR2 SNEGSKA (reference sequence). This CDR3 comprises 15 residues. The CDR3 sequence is CSARDTGGADYGYTF.

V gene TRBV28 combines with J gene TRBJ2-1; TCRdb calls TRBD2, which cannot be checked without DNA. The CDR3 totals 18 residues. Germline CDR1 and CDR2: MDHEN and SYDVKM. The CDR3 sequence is CASSPGLAGGFSYNEQFF.

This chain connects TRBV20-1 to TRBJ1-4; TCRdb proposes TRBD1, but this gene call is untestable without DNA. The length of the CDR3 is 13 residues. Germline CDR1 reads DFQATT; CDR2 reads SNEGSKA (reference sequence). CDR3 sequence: CSAGRTGLEKLFF.

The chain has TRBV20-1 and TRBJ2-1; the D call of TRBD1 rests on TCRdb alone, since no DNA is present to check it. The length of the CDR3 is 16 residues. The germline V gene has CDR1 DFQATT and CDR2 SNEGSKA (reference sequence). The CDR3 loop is CSADSGLVSSYNEQFF.

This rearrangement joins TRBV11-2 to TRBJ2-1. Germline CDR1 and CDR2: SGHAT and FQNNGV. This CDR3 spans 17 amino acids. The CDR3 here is CASSTRVSGTHLNEQFF.

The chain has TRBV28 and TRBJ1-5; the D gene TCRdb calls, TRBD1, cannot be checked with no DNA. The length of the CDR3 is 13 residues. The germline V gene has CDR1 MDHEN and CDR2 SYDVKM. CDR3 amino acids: CASSLGQIQPQHF.

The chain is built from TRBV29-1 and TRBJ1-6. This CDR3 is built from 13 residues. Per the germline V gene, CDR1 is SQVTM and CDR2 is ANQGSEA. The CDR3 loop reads CSVLVDPNSPLHF. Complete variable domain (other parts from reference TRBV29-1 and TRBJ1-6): SAVISQKPSRDICQRGTSLTIQCQVDSQVTMMFWYRQQPGQSLTLIATANQGSEATYESGFVIDKFPISRPNLTFSTLTVSNMSPEDSSIYLCSVLVDPNSPLHFGNGTRLTVT.

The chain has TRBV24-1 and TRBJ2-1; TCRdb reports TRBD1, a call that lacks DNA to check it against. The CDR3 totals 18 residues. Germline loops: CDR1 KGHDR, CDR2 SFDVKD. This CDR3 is CATSDTATGGVSYNEQFF.

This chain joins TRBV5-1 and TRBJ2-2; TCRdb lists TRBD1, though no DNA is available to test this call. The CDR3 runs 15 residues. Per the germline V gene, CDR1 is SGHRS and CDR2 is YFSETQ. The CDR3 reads CASSSHRGPTGELFF.

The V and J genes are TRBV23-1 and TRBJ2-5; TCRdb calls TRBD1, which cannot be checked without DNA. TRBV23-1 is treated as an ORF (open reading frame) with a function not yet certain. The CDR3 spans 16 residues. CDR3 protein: CASSQLKGLRQETQYF.

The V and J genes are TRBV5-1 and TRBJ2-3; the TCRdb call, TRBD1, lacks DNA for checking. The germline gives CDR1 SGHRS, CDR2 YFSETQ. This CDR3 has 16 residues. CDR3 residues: CASSRGQGVATDTQYF. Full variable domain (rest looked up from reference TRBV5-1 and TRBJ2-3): KAGVTQTPRYLIKTRGQQVTLSCSPISGHRSVSWYQQTPGQGLQFLFEYFSETQRNKGNFPGRFSGRQFSNSRSEMNVSTLELGDSALYLCASSRGQGVATDTQYFGPGTRLTVL.

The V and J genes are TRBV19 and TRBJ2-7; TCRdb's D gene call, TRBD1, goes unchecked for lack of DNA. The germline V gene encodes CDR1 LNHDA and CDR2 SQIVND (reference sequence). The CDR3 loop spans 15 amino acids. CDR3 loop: CASSISGVNVYEQYF.